These 21 T cell receptor beta chains share one sample of origin, sequenced in a study of T cells in localized non-small cell lung cancer. This table comes from immunoSEQ multiplex PCR, and its TCRdb copy is limited to in-frame clones, with some not included. Of 8,000 or so clones listed, approximately 93% are singletons. The sequenced sample was peripheral blood, obtained before any cancer treatment. The receptors were gathered from a woman aged 35-75 years with stage I lung adenocarcinoma.

The J gene is TRBJ1-1, the V gene TRBV2, with TRBD1 matching 11 bases. CDR1 SNHLY and CDR2 FYNNEI come from the germline V gene. The CDR3 length is 14 residues. After removal of 8 bases from V and 2 bases from J, the junction contained 4 bases not matched to a gene. The CDR3 coding sequence is TGTGCCAGCCGATGGACAGGGGGCAACACTGAAGCTTTCTTT. This codes for CASRWTGGNTEAFF.

The J gene is TRBJ2-1, the V gene TRBV6-4; D unclear. Deletions cut 2 bases from V and 5 bases from J, with 10 bases between. This CDR3 is built from 14 residues. Germline V lookup: CDR1 MRHNA, CDR2 SNTAGT. Written as DNA, the CDR3 is TGTGCCAGCAGTGACACTTACTATGACAATGAGCAGTTCTTC. Translating gives CASSDTYYDNEQFF.

This chain links TRBV10-3 with TRBJ1-2, with 7 bases lining up with TRBD1. J lost 4 bases, V lost 6 bases, and 5 bases had no gene match. Germline V gives CDR1 ENHRY, CDR2 SYGVKD. This CDR3 comprises 13 residues. CDR3 sequence reads: CAIRETGIYGYTF. The DNA of the CDR3 is TGTGCCATCAGGGAGACAGGGATCTATGGCTACACCTTC.

CDR3 protein: CASSFGLAGGPGANVLTF. CDR3 DNA: TGTGCCAGCAGCTTCGGACTAGCGGGAGGCCCTGGGGCCAACGTCCTGACTTTC. V usage is TRBV7-9 and J usage is TRBJ2-6; 14 nucleotides align to TRBD2. Germline CDR1 SEHNR, CDR2 FQNEAQ (reference sequence). Trimming removed 3 bases from V and 2 bases from J; junction bases left unmatched: 3. The CDR3 runs to 18 residues.

This clone was detected only once. The chain carries TRBV5-4 and TRBJ2-7; D possibly corresponds to TRBD2 (5 bases). V was cut by 3 bases and J by 4 bases, with 17 bases left in between. CDR1 and CDR2 from the germline V gene are SGHNT and YYREEE (reference sequence). The CDR3 sequence is 15 residues long. The CDR3 DNA follows: TGTGCCAGCAGCTCCTCTTCGGGGAGTCCTTACGAGCAGTACTTC. Its protein is CASSSSSGSPYEQYF.

This clone was seen only once. The chain is built from TRBV5-1 and TRBJ2-6; D remains unclear. This CDR3 spans 14 amino acids. V was cut by 3 bases and J by 2 bases, with 6 bases left in between. Germline V lookup: CDR1 SGHRS, CDR2 YFSETQ. The DNA of the CDR3 is TGCGCCAGCAGCTCCGGTGCTGGGGCCAACGTCCTGACTTTC. Amino acid sequence: CASSSGAGANVLTF.

The chain carries TRBV19 and TRBJ2-7, with D possibly being TRBD1 or TRBD2 (5 bases each). V was clipped by 6 bases and J by 1 base, with 13 bases between them. CDR1 is LNHDA and CDR2 is SQIVND in the germline V gene (reference sequence). The length of the CDR3 is 14 residues. CDR3 DNA: TGTGCCAGTAGACGGGACGCTGCTTCCTACGAGCAGTACTTC. Translating it yields CASRRDAASYEQYF.

This sequence joins TRBV2 and TRBJ1-1, with 8 bases matching TRBD1. CDR1 SNHLY and CDR2 FYNNEI come from the germline V gene. The V and J ends lost 5 bases and 4 bases, in that order; junction bases with no gene match: 0. The CDR3 covers 12 residues. The CDR3: CASSTGGTEAFF. The CDR3 DNA is TGTGCCAGCAGTACAGGGGGCACTGAAGCTTTCTTT.

The chain joins TRBV14 to TRBJ1-2; tentative D call: TRBD1 (6 bases). Germline V gives CDR1 SGHDN, CDR2 FVKESK. Trimming took 2 bases from V and 3 from J, leaving 13 bases between them. The CDR3 consists of 15 residues. The CDR3 spells CASSQWGRGYYGYTF. The CDR3 nucleotides are TGTGCCAGCAGCCAATGGGGGCGCGGATACTATGGCTACACCTTC.

The V call is TRBV10-3, the J call TRBJ2-3; a possible D gene is TRBD2 (5 bases). The CDR3 sequence is 17 residues long. V gave up 3 bases and J gave up 0 bases, with 16 bases separating them. Germline CDR1 reads ENHRY; CDR2 reads SYGVKD. CDR3 DNA: TGTGCCATCAGTGATGAGAGCGGAGGCACTAGCACAGATACGCAGTATTTT. Its translation is CAISDESGGTSTDTQYF.

V gene TRBV7-9 combines with J gene TRBJ2-5; no firm D call. V dropped 1 base and J dropped 5 bases, with 11 bases sitting between them. This CDR3 has 14 residues. The germline gives CDR1 SEHNR, CDR2 FQNEAQ (reference sequence). CDR3 loop: CASSLGLGSETQYF. The CDR3 DNA reads TGTGCCAGCAGCTTAGGTTTGGGTTCGGAGACCCAGTACTTC. The variable domain in full, completed from reference TRBV7-9 and TRBJ2-5, reads DTGVSQNPRHKITKRGQNVTFRCDPISEHNRLYWYRQTLGQGPEFLTYFQNEAQLEKSRLLSDRFSAERPKGSFSTLEIQRTEQGDSAMYLCASSLGLGSETQYFGPGTRLLVL.

The chain recombines TRBV29-1 with TRBJ2-1; the D gene could be TRBD1 or TRBD2 (6 bases each). Trimming shortened V by 7 bases and J by 5 bases, and 18 bases separated the two germline ends. Germline V CDR1 and CDR2: SQVTM, ANQGSEA. CDR3 length: 14 amino acids. The CDR3 sequence: CSAGGSGPNNEQFF. DNA for the CDR3: TGCAGCGCCGGGGGCTCGGGTCCAAACAATGAGCAGTTCTTC.

This sequence joins TRBV27 and TRBJ1-1; no reliable D call. The V end lost 7 bases, the J end lost 0 bases, and 21 bases lay between the germline ends. This CDR3 comprises 17 residues. Germline V gene data show CDR1 as MNHEY and CDR2 as SMNVEV (reference sequence). CDR3 bases: TGTGCCAGCAAGGGAGGGAGGTCCCGGCTGATGAACACTGAAGCTTTCTTT. Translation: CASKGGRSRLMNTEAFF.

V usage is TRBV19 and J usage is TRBJ1-3; D gene uncertain. This CDR3 has 14 amino acids. The V and J ends lost 4 bases and 3 bases respectively, with 10 bases between them. Germline loops: CDR1 LNHDA, CDR2 SQIVND (reference sequence). The CDR3 protein is CASSRGIVGNTIYF. The CDR3 DNA reads as TGTGCCAGTAGTAGAGGGATAGTTGGAAACACCATATATTTT.

V and J are TRBV7-3 and TRBJ1-1, with 8 bases lining up with TRBD1. This CDR3 has 13 residues. The germline V gene has CDR1 SGHTA and CDR2 FQGTGA. Trimming cost V 5 bases and J 7 bases; bases outside gene matches: 6. The CDR3 loop is CASSPGQGLEAFF. The CDR3 DNA reads as TGTGCCAGCAGCCCAGGACAGGGCCTTGAAGCTTTCTTT. Supplemented by reference TRBV7-3 and TRBJ1-1, the full variable domain reads GAGVSQTPSNKVTEKGKYVELRCDPISGHTALYWYRQSLGQGPEFLIYFQGTGAADDSGLPNDRFFAVRPEGSVSTLKIQRTERGDSAVYLCASSPGQGLEAFFGQGTRLTVV.

The sample holds one count of this clone. The V call is TRBV10-3, the J call TRBJ2-7, with 10 bases lining up with TRBD2. With V trimmed by 5 bases and J by 3 bases, 13 bases remained unmatched. This CDR3 has 17 amino acids. CDR1 ENHRY and CDR2 SYGVKD come from the germline V gene. The CDR3 DNA sequence: TGTGCCATCAGTAGGACTAGCGGTGTTTCACGCCTCTACGAGCAGTACTTC. Translating it yields CAISRTSGVSRLYEQYF.

V is TRBV6-6 and J is TRBJ1-1, with D unclear. Germline-derived CDR1 and CDR2 are MNHNY and SVGAGI (reference sequence). The CDR3 length is 12 residues. The V gene lost 6 bases and the J gene lost 1 base, with 6 bases spanning the gap. Here the CDR3 DNA reads TGTGCCAGCAGCGGCACGAACACTGAAGCTTTCTTT. It codes for CASSGTNTEAFF.

Only one count was recorded for this clone. The V call is TRBV2, the J call TRBJ2-3; D call uncertain. The V and J ends lost 6 bases and 2 bases respectively, with 9 bases between them. CDR3 length: 13 residues. The V gene's germline CDR1 is SNHLY and CDR2 FYNNEI. CDR3 protein: CASSQPPTDTQYF. The CDR3 DNA follows: TGTGCCAGCAGCCAACCTCCCACAGATACGCAGTATTTT.

Of note for this clone: At one of its ends the junction is not consistent with the germline gene, which may arise from a read error. This chain links TRBV9 with TRBJ1-2, with D perhaps matching TRBD1 (5 bases). The CDR3 runs 12 residues. Germline V gene sequence: CDR1 SGDLS, CDR2 YYNGEE. The CDR3 DNA sequence: TGTGCCAGCAGCGCCCAGAAGGGGCCCCCGGCCTTC. Translation: CASSAQKGPPAF. The entire variable domain, with the rest obtained from reference TRBV9 and TRBJ1-2, is as follows: DSGVTQTPKHLITATGQRVTLRCSPRSGDLSVYWYQQSLDQGLQFLIQYYNGEERAKGNILERFSAQQFPDLHSELNLSSLELGDSALYFCASSAQKGPPAFGSGTRLTVV.

The rearrangement joins TRBV7-9 to TRBJ2-5; D ambiguous. Trimming cost V 4 bases and J 2 bases, with 14 bases left between them. Per germline, CDR1 SEHNR and CDR2 FQNEAQ (reference sequence). The CDR3 has 15 residues. The CDR3 loop is CASSSYGEIQETQYF. The DNA for the CDR3 is TGTGCCAGCAGCTCTTACGGAGAGATTCAAGAGACCCAGTACTTC.

The chain carries TRBV10-3 and TRBJ2-5; D gene uncertain. The germline V and J ends were trimmed by 4 bases and 1 base, with 4 bases remaining between them. Germline V CDR1 and CDR2: ENHRY, SYGVKD. The CDR3 is made up of 12 amino acids. CDR3 DNA sequence: TGTGCCATCAGTGGCCGCCAAGAGACCCAGTACTTC. Its protein is CAISGRQETQYF.